The T cell receptor beta chain described here comes from a study of cytomegalovirus exposure and HLA in healthy donors. The PCR made use of 60 Vbeta and 13 Jbeta primers. This table comes from immunoSEQ multiplex PCR, and its TCRdb copy is limited to in-frame clones, with some not included. Here the sample spans around 140,000 clones, about 80% being singletons. Germline lookup yields CDR1 SEHNR and CDR2 FQNEAQ (reference sequence). V lost 4 bases and J lost 9; bases outside the gene matches: 7. The CDR3 sequence is 15 residues long. The TCR originated in a woman in her thirties or forties in good health and CMV-seronegative. V is TRBV7-9 and J is TRBJ2-1; TRBD2 agrees at 12 bases. Sequencing used PBMCs. The CDR3 loop is CASSSRLAGVPEQFF. The CDR3 nucleotides are TGTGCCAGCAGCTCAAGACTAGCGGGAGTGCCTGAGCAGTTCTTC.